The entry below gives a single TCR beta chain sequence along with its context. The antigen remains undetermined. The sample belongs to a study of CD4 T cells in relation to SARS-CoV-2 and coronaviruses. Study overall: TCR beta CDR3s were sequenced after approximately 9-day antigen culture of PBMCs. Study-wide results and caveats: Culture-expanded clones reflect memory recall rather than primary priming during culture.

Clones were read by immunoSEQ multiplex PCR, and TCRdb kept only the in-frame ones, dropping some. The sample shows 30,000 to 45,000 clones, approximately 80% of them seen only once. For about nine days, 10^5 sorted CD4+ cells grew with T cell-depleted PBMCs and CEF. V lost 3 bases to trimming and J lost 0 bases, with 14 bases between them. Germline V gene sequence: CDR1 MGHDK, CDR2 SYGVNS. The CDR3 is made up of 16 amino acids. The sample comprised memory CD4+ T cells from PBMCs, cultured in vitro. This clonotype originated in an adult with COVID-19. This chain connects TRBV25-1 to TRBJ1-1; perhaps TRBD1 as D (6 bases). The CDR3 here is CASSDQGIRLNTEAFF. The CDR3 DNA reads as TGTGCCAGCAGTGACCAGGGGATAAGGCTGAACACTGAAGCTTTCTTT.